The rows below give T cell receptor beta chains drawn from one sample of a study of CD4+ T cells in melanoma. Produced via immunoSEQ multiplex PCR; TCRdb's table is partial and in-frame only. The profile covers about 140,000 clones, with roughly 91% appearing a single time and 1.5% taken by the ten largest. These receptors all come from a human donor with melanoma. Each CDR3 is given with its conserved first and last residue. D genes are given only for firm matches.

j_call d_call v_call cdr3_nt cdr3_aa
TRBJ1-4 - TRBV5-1 TGCGCCAGCAGCTTGATCCGGGGATCTACTAATGAAAAACTGTTTTTT CASSLIRGSTNEKLFF
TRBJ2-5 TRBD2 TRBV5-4 TGTGCCAGCAGCCCTACTAGCGGGGACCAAGAGACCCAGTACTTC CASSPTSGDQETQYF
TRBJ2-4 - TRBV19 TGTGCCAGTAGTATATCGGGCAGCTTAGCCAAAAACATTCAGTACTTC CASSISGSLAKNIQYF
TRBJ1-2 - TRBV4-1 TGCGCCAGCAGCCTACCCGTTAGAGACAGGACTCGAGCTAACTATGGCTACACCTTC CASSLPVRDRTRANYGYTF
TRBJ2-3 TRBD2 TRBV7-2 TGTGCCAGCAGCTTAAGGCGGGGGGGCCGAGATACGCAGTATTTT CASSLRRGGRDTQYF
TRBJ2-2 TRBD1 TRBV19 TGTGCCAGCACCGTTGACAGGGCGACCACCGGGGAGCTGTTTTTT CASTVDRATTGELFF
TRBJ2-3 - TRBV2 TGTGCCAGCACCGCACTGGGGGATACGCAGTATTTT CASTALGDTQYF
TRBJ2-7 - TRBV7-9 TGTGCCAGCAGCTTAGGTCGTTACTACGAGCAGTACTTC CASSLGRYYEQYF
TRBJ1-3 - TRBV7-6 TGTGCCAGCAGCTTAAACAGGGACTCTGGAAACACCATATATTTT CASSLNRDSGNTIYF
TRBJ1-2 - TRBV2 TGTGCCAGCAGTGACAGCCCTTCCTATGGCTACACCTTC CASSDSPSYGYTF
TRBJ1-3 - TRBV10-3 TGTGCCACGGGGTCTGCAAACACCATATATTTT CATGSANTIYF
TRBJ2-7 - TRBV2 TGTGCCAGCAGAGGGACCAAGCTGGGGGAGCAGTACTTC CASRGTKLGEQYF
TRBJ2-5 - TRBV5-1 TGCGCCAGCTCGGCGACAGCGACCCTTCAAGAGACCCAGTACTTC CASSATATLQETQYF
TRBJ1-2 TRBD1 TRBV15 TGTGCCACCAGCAGAGCCACAACGACAGGGGGTGGCTACACCTTC CATSRATTTGGGYTF
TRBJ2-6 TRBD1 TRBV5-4 TGTGCCAGCAGCCTACAGGGGACAGGGGCCAACGTCCTGACTTTC CASSLQGTGANVLTF
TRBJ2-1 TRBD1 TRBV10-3 TGTGCCATCAGTGAGTCCCAGGGGGCCTACAATGAGCAGTTCTTC CAISESQGAYNEQFF